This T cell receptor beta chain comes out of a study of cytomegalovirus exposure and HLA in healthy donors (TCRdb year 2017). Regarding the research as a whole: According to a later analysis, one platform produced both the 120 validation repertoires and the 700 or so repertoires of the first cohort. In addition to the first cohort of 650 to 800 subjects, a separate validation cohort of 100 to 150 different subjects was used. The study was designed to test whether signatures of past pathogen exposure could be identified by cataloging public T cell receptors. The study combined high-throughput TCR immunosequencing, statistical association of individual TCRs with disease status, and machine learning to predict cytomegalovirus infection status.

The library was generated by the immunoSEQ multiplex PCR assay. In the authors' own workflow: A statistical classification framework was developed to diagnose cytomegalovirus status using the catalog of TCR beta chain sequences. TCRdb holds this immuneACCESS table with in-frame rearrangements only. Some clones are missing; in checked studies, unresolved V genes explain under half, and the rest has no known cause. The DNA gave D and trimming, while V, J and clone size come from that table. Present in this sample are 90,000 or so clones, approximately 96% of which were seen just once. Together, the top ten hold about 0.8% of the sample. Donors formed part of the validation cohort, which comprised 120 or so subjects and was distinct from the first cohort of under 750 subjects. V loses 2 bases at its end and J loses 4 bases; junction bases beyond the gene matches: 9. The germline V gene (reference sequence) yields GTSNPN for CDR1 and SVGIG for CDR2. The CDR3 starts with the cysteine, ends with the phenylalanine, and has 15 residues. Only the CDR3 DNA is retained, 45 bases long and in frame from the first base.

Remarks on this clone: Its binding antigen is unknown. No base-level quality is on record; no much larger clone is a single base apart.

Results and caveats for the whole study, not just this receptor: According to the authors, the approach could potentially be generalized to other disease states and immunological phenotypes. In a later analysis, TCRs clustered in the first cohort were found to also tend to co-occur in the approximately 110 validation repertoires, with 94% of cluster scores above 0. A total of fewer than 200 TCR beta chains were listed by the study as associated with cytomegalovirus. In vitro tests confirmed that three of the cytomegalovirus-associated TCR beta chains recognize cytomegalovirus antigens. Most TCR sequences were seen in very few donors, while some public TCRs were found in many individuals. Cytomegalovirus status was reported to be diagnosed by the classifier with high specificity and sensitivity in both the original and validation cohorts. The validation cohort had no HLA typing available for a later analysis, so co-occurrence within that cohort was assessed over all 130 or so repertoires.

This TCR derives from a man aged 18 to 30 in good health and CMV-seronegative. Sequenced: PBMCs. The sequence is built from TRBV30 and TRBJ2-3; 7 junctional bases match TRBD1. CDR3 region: CAWSTDDRVSDTQYF. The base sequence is TGTGCCTGGAGTACCGACGACAGGGTATCAGATACGCAGTATTTT.